The T cell receptor beta chain under discussion was sequenced for a study of OX40 agonist ivuxolimab in advanced cancers. About the research overall: At 0.01 to 10 mg/kg, ivuxolimab was administered intravenously to patients every 2 weeks.

The timepoints at which blood was sampled were baseline, cycle 4 day 1, and cycle 7 day 1. For this clone: The antigen remains undetermined. No DNA is shown, since the ends of the CDR3 on it are uncertain; the CDR3 is the one TCRdb lists.

The repertoire was sequenced with immunoSEQ multiplex PCR; TCRdb's copy has only in-frame clones and lacks some. The profile shows tens of thousands of clones, over 80% of them singletons. The length of the CDR3 is 15 amino acids, counting both ends. Germline CDR1 reads SNHLY; CDR2 reads FYNNEI. Study-wide findings and caveats: Some of the nonresponding patients also showed low levels of normalized T-cell clonal expansion.

V and J are TRBV2 and TRBJ1-2; the table's D call, TRBD1, was not checked against the DNA. The clonotype comes from an adult with an advanced solid tumor such as melanoma, head and neck, liver or kidney cancer. Sequencing was performed on CD4+ or CD8+ T cells sorted from blood, taken in a trial of the OX40 agonist ivuxolimab. CDR3 sequence: CAGAFRTAANYGCTF.